A selection of T cell receptor beta chains follows, all from one sample in a study of cytotoxic CD8 clonotypes in ibrutinib-treated CLL. Sequencing was performed with immunoSEQ multiplex PCR; in TCRdb, only in-frame clones are kept and a portion is missing. The data contain tens of thousands of clones, around 60% of them singletons. The specimen comprised PBMCs, sampled before ibrutinib treatment. Receptors originate from a human donor with chronic lymphocytic leukemia. Both conserved end residues are part of each CDR3. D genes are given only for firm matches. Size values are once, few and many counts, or a class for expanded clones, and some rows have none.

D | J | size | V | CDR3 | DNA
TRBD1 | TRBJ2-7 | - | TRBV13 | CASSLALWTGGGHEQYF | TGTGCCAGCAGCTTAGCCCTTTGGACAGGGGGCGGGCACGAGCAGTACTTC
- | TRBJ2-3 | - | TRBV5-1 | CASSQDTSSDTQYF | TGCGCCAGCAGCCAGGACACTAGTTCGGATACGCAGTATTTT
TRBD2 | TRBJ2-7 | - | TRBV7-2 | CASSLTSGGYEQYF | TGTGCCAGCAGCTTAACTAGCGGGGGCTACGAGCAGTACTTC
- | TRBJ1-2 | - | TRBV5-1 | CASSTTLTDYYGYTF | TGCGCCAGCAGCACGACCTTGACGGACTACTATGGCTACACCTTC
- | TRBJ1-5 | - | TRBV15 | CATSSRTDNQPQHF | TGTGCCACCAGCTCCCGGACGGACAATCAGCCCCAGCATTTT
TRBD1 | TRBJ2-3 | - | TRBV29-1 | CSVAGQLTDTQYF | TGCAGCGTTGCGGGACAGCTCACAGATACGCAGTATTTT
- | TRBJ1-3 | few | TRBV6-1 | CASNGAASGNTIYF | TGTGCCAGCAACGGGGCAGCCTCTGGAAACACCATATATTTT
TRBD1 | TRBJ2-7 | - | TRBV10-3 | CAISDRRTGGGFYEQYF | TGTGCCATCAGTGACAGGCGGACAGGGGGAGGTTTCTACGAGCAGTACTTC
TRBD1 | TRBJ1-1 | few | TRBV29-1 | CSVDGQGATSTEAFF | TGCAGCGTTGATGGTCAGGGGGCAACCAGCACTGAAGCTTTCTTT
TRBD2 | TRBJ2-5 | - | TRBV5-4 | CASSPTSGEETQYF | TGTGCCAGCAGCCCGACTAGCGGAGAGGAGACCCAGTACTTC
TRBD2 | TRBJ2-3 | - | TRBV7-3 | CASSLRGGSGDTQYF | TGTGCCAGCAGCCTGCGGGGGGGCTCTGGAGATACGCAGTATTTT
TRBD2 | TRBJ2-7 | - | TRBV7-2 | CASSRFWGGPTYEQYF | TGTGCCAGCAGCCGGTTTTGGGGGGGACCTACCTACGAGCAGTACTTC
- | TRBJ1-1 | - | TRBV9 | CASSVKGVNTEAFF | TGTGCCAGCAGCGTCAAAGGAGTTAACACTGAAGCTTTCTTT
- | TRBJ2-7 | once | TRBV11-2 | CASSLVLASGEQYF | TGTGCCAGCAGCTTAGTATTAGCCTCTGGCGAGCAGTACTTC
- | TRBJ2-6 | few | TRBV27 | CASSFLGNAGANVLTF | TGTGCCAGCAGTTTTTTGGGGAACGCCGGGGCCAACGTCCTGACTTTC
- | TRBJ2-1 | - | TRBV6-5 | CASSRRGVPRDEQFF | TGTGCCAGCAGCCGGAGGGGGGTACCCCGCGATGAGCAGTTCTTC
- | TRBJ1-5 | - | TRBV29-1 | CSVGTGNQPQHF | TGCAGCGTTGGGACGGGTAATCAGCCCCAGCATTTT